The 31 T cell receptor beta chains below come from one sample, sequenced in a study of STAT5B mutations in CD4+ large granular lymphocyte leukemia. Method: immunoSEQ multiplex PCR; TCRdb's copy keeps in-frame clones and lacks some. The table records 350 to 550 clones, roughly half of them present only once. The specimen was PBMCs. These receptors were taken from a woman in her 70s with CD4+ T-cell large granular lymphocyte leukemia.

The chain has TRBV5-6 and TRBJ1-2; D possibly corresponds to TRBD1 (6 bases). Trimming took 2 bases from V and 2 from J, leaving 10 bases between them. Germline V gene sequence: CDR1 SGHDT, CDR2 YYEEEE. The CDR3 sequence is 14 residues long. CDR3 nucleotides: TGTGCCAGCAGCTTCGGGACACTCAACTATGGCTACACCTTC. It specifies CASSFGTLNYGYTF. The entire variable domain, with the rest obtained from reference TRBV5-6 and TRBJ1-2, is as follows: DAGVTQSPTHLIKTRGQQVTLRCSPKSGHDTVSWYQQALGQGPQFIFQYYEEEERQRGNFPDRFSGHQFPNYSSELNVNALLLGDSALYLCASSFGTLNYGYTFGSGTRLTVV.

The V and J genes are TRBV5-1 and TRBJ1-2; TRBD1 aligns across 11 bases. The V segment lost 0 bases and the J segment 4 bases; nucleotides outside the gene matches: 11. The CDR3 length is 18 residues. In germline, CDR1 is SGHRS, CDR2 YFSETQ. The chain's CDR3 is CASSLAGQGGPLGYGYTF. The CDR3 DNA sequence: TGCGCCAGCAGCTTGGCGGGACAGGGGGGGCCCCTCGGCTATGGCTACACCTTC.

This clone was recorded a few times. The genes are TRBV5-4 and TRBJ1-2; 8 bases agree with TRBD1. CDR1 is SGHNT, CDR2 YYREEE, per germline (reference sequence). Germline trimming cut 4 bases from V and 8 bases from J; bases unmatched to any gene: 4. This CDR3 is 12 amino acids long. The DNA of the CDR3 is TGTGCCAGCAGCACGGACAGGGCGGGCTACACCTTC. This sequence encodes CASSTDRAGYTF.

This clone is medium-sized by share. This chain connects TRBV9 to TRBJ1-4; D call uncertain. The V gene lost 0 bases and the J gene lost 7 bases, with 7 bases spanning the gap. The CDR3 extends over 13 amino acids. Germline V gives CDR1 SGDLS, CDR2 YYNGEE. The CDR3 bases are TGTGCCAGCAGCGTAGCGGGAGTTGAAAAACTGTTTTTT. Translating it yields CASSVAGVEKLFF.

This clone is medium-sized within its sample. This rearrangement joins TRBV7-9 to TRBJ2-2; 12 bases agree with TRBD2. Germline CDR1 SEHNR, CDR2 FQNEAQ (reference sequence). This CDR3 has 14 amino acids. The junction had 1 base not matched to a gene; V was cut back by 3 bases and J by 8 bases. The DNA of the CDR3 is TGTGCCAGCAGCTTCGGACTAGCGGGGGGGGAGCTGTTTTTT. This translates into CASSFGLAGGELFF. Complete variable domain (other parts from reference TRBV7-9 and TRBJ2-2): DTGVSQNPRHKITKRGQNVTFRCDPISEHNRLYWYRQTLGQGPEFLTYFQNEAQLEKSRLLSDRFSAERPKGSFSTLEIQRTEQGDSAMYLCASSFGLAGGELFFGEGSRLTVL.

By proportion, this clone is medium-sized. V gene TRBV13 combines with J gene TRBJ2-7, with 7 positions matching TRBD1. With V trimmed by 5 bases and J by 0 bases, 4 bases remained unmatched. The CDR3 runs 14 residues. Germline-derived CDR1 and CDR2 are PRHDT and FYEKMQ (reference sequence). CDR3 protein: CASSPQGDSYEQYF. The CDR3 bases are TGTGCCAGCAGCCCTCAGGGGGACTCCTACGAGCAGTACTTC.

This clone was recorded a few times. This chain connects TRBV5-1 to TRBJ1-2; D is possibly TRBD1 (6 bases). V was clipped by 4 bases and J by 4 bases, with 14 bases between them. There are 14 residues in the CDR3. The germline CDR1 and CDR2 sequences are SGHRS and YFSETQ. The CDR3 nucleotides read TGCGCCAGCAGCCCTAGGACAGTTGGCTATGGCTACACCTTC. Translated, it gives CASSPRTVGYGYTF.

This sequence joins TRBV6-1 and TRBJ2-5, with 12 bases lining up with TRBD2. V dropped 3 bases and J dropped 2; count of bases not matched to a gene: 7. The germline CDR1 and CDR2 sequences are MNHNS and SASEGT. CDR3 size: 17 residues. The DNA for the CDR3 is TGTGCCAGCAGTGATCTAGCGGGGGGGCCGGTACAAGAGACCCAGTACTTC. Translated: CASSDLAGGPVQETQYF.

This chain joins TRBV7-2 and TRBJ2-3, with 7 bases aligning to TRBD2. Unmatched junction bases numbered 12, after V lost 4 bases and J lost 2 bases. Germline V gives CDR1 SGHTA, CDR2 FQGNSA. This CDR3 has 17 residues. CDR3: CASSSGPGRGNTDTQYF. CDR3 coding DNA: TGTGCCAGCAGCTCAGGGCCTGGGCGGGGGAACACAGATACGCAGTATTTT.

The CDR3 spells CASSLFATGDYEQYF. The CDR3 nucleotides read TGTGCCAGCAGCTTGTTCGCGACAGGGGACTACGAGCAGTACTTC. This chain joins TRBV5-5 and TRBJ2-7, with 8 bases identical to TRBD1. V lost 1 base, J lost 3 bases, and 6 bases stayed unmatched. From germline, CDR1 is SGHKS and CDR2 YYEKEE (reference sequence). The CDR3 loop spans 15 amino acids.

Judged by abundance, this clone is medium-sized. The rearrangement links TRBV5-1 to TRBJ1-2; 11 nucleotides line up with TRBD1. The V gene end was trimmed by 1 base and the J gene end by 8 bases; junction bases not matched to a gene: 7. Per the germline V gene, CDR1 is SGHRS and CDR2 is YFSETQ. The CDR3 has 15 amino acids. CDR3 DNA sequence: TGCGCCAGCAGCTTGCCCGGACAGGGGGCGGGGGGCTACACCTTC. Protein: CASSLPGQGAGGYTF.

The genes are TRBV11-1 and TRBJ2-2, with TRBD1 as a possible D gene (5 bases). Trimming pared 1 base from V and 2 bases from J, leaving 14 bases between. CDR1 is SGHAT and CDR2 is FQDESV in the germline V gene (reference sequence). The CDR3 runs 17 residues. In nucleotides, the CDR3 is TGTGCCAGCAGCTTAGGGACATGGCAGGCAAACACCGGGGAGCTGTTTTTT. Translation: CASSLGTWQANTGELFF.

By proportion, this clone is large (0.1 to 1%). CDR3 DNA: TGTGCCAGTAGTATGGATCAACGGCGCCACTCTGGAAACACCATATATTTT. Residues: CASSMDQRRHSGNTIYF. The rearrangement uses TRBV19 and TRBJ1-3; D is ambiguous. The V end was cut by 3 bases, the J end by 0 bases, with 15 bases between. The V gene's germline CDR1 is LNHDA and CDR2 SQIVND (reference sequence). The CDR3 extends over 17 amino acids.

The V gene is TRBV30, the J gene TRBJ1-2; TRBD1 agrees at 9 bases. The germline V gene has CDR1 GTSNPN and CDR2 SVGIG (reference sequence). There are 13 residues in the CDR3. V dropped 2 bases and J dropped 8; count of bases not matched to a gene: 6. The CDR3 loop is CAWSYRGRRGYTF. The CDR3 DNA sequence: TGTGCCTGGAGTTACAGGGGGCGAAGGGGCTACACCTTC.

This clone has only one observation. The chain recombines TRBV5-1 with TRBJ1-6, with 7 bases identical to TRBD1. This CDR3 is 14 amino acids long. Germline CDR1 reads SGHRS; CDR2 reads YFSETQ. V gave up 4 bases and J gave up 5 bases; unmatched junction bases: 3. The CDR3: CASSTGQNNSPLHF. Written as DNA, the CDR3 is TGCGCCAGCAGCACGGGACAGAATAATTCACCCCTCCACTTT.

The rearrangement links TRBV14 to TRBJ2-5; D perhaps matches TRBD1 (6 bases). Germline V CDR1 and CDR2: SGHDN, FVKESK. CDR3 size: 15 residues. V was trimmed by 3 bases and J by 2 bases, leaving 13 bases between them. CDR3 region: CASSQYSGVQETQYF. As DNA, the CDR3 is TGTGCCAGCAGCCAGTATTCAGGGGTACAAGAGACCCAGTACTTC.

The chain links TRBV4-3 to TRBJ1-2, with D tentatively TRBD1 (5 bases). The CDR3 contains 15 residues. CDR1 LGHNA and CDR2 YSLEER come from the germline V gene. V lost 0 bases to trimming and J lost 5 bases, with 13 bases between them. The CDR3 reads CASSQEEGRVYGYTF. CDR3 coding DNA: TGCGCCAGCAGCCAAGAAGAGGGCAGGGTATATGGCTACACCTTC.

CDR3 in amino acids: CASSQEEGGGRTDTQYF. The CDR3 DNA reads TGCGCCAGCAGCCAAGAGGAAGGGGGGGGCCGCACAGATACGCAGTATTTT. The rearrangement links TRBV4-3 to TRBJ2-3; the D gene is possibly TRBD2 (7 bases). The CDR3 loop spans 17 amino acids. The germline V gene has CDR1 LGHNA and CDR2 YSLEER. The V end was cut by 0 bases, the J end by 1 base, with 14 bases between.

The CDR3 protein is CASRARGLDGYTF. CDR3 DNA sequence: TGTGCCAGCAGGGCCAGGGGTTTGGATGGCTACACCTTC. This chain joins TRBV2 and TRBJ1-2, with a weak D call TRBD1 (6 bases). Germline assignment: CDR1 SNHLY and CDR2 FYNNEI. Trimming removed 6 bases from V and 6 bases from J, with 14 bases in between. This CDR3 is 13 amino acids long.

This clone was found a few times. The chain's CDR3 is CASSRARGRGNTIYF. The CDR3 region has the DNA TGTGCCAGCAGCCGCGCAAGGGGGCGCGGAAACACCATATATTTT. This chain joins TRBV4-2 and TRBJ1-3, with TRBD1 matching 7 bases. In germline, CDR1 is LGHNA, CDR2 YNFKEQ. CDR3 size: 15 residues. With 4 bases clipped from V and 4 bases from J, the junction kept 7 bases outside the gene matches.

This clone has more than one count but fewer than ten. The chain carries TRBV5-1 and TRBJ2-1; 9 bases agree with TRBD1. CDR1 SGHRS and CDR2 YFSETQ come from the germline V gene. The CDR3 contains 16 residues. With 5 bases clipped from V and 4 bases from J, the junction kept 10 bases outside the gene matches. The CDR3 region is CASRGFGTGIYNEQFF. In nucleotides, the CDR3 is TGCGCCAGCAGGGGGTTCGGGACAGGGATATACAATGAGCAGTTCTTC.

The gene calls are TRBV27 and TRBJ1-1, with TRBD1 as a possible D gene (5 bases). V was clipped by 2 bases and J by 6 bases, with 22 bases between them. Germline CDR1 reads MNHEY; CDR2 reads SMNVEV (reference sequence). The CDR3 is 17 amino acids. In nucleotides, the CDR3 is TGTGCCAGCAGTTTAAGAGTAGAGGGGCTAGAAACGTCTGAAGCTTTCTTT. Amino acids: CASSLRVEGLETSEAFF.

This clone was picked up a small number of times. This chain joins TRBV7-2 and TRBJ2-3, with 8 bases identical to TRBD2. The J segment lost 3 bases and the V segment lost 4 bases, leaving 9 bases of the junction unmatched. Germline V gives CDR1 SGHTA, CDR2 FQGNSA. CDR3 length: 16 residues. CDR3 region: CASSWGSGGRTDTQYF. In nucleotides, the CDR3 is TGTGCCAGCAGCTGGGGATCGGGGGGGCGGACAGATACGCAGTATTTT.

This chain links TRBV9 with TRBJ1-1; D is undetermined. CDR3 size: 14 residues. In germline, CDR1 is SGDLS, CDR2 YYNGEE. V was clipped by 4 bases and J by 1 base, with 11 bases between them. Here the CDR3 reads CASSRGPQNTEAFF. For the CDR3, the DNA is TGTGCCAGCAGCCGTGGACCGCAGAACACTGAAGCTTTCTTT.

The table lists this clone with a few counts. The CDR3 loop is CASSFASGQETQYF. CDR3 sequence (DNA): TGCGCCAGCAGCTTCGCTAGCGGACAAGAGACCCAGTACTTC. The rearrangement joins TRBV5-1 to TRBJ2-5; 7 positions match TRBD2. With V trimmed by 2 bases and J by 2 bases, 3 bases remained unmatched. The CDR3 spans 14 residues. Germline lookup yields CDR1 SGHRS and CDR2 YFSETQ.

The genes are TRBV29-1 and TRBJ2-7, with 9 bases lining up with TRBD1. The V gene's germline CDR1 is SQVTM and CDR2 ANQGSEA. V dropped 6 bases and J dropped 2; count of bases not matched to a gene: 2. This CDR3 region has 12 residues. This chain's CDR3 is CSVGDRAYEQYF. DNA of the CDR3: TGCAGCGTGGGGGACAGGGCCTACGAGCAGTACTTC.

Only one count was recorded for this clone. The gene calls are TRBV5-1 and TRBJ1-2; 9 bases map to TRBD1. Germline-derived CDR1 and CDR2 are SGHRS and YFSETQ. This CDR3 region has 13 residues. V lost 1 base and J lost 8; bases outside the gene matches: 3. DNA for the CDR3: TGCGCCAGCAGCTTGACAGGGGGCGAAGGCTACACCTTC. It translates to CASSLTGGEGYTF.

This clone occurred a few times. This chain connects TRBV10-3 to TRBJ1-1; the D gene is possibly TRBD1 (5 bases). The germline gives CDR1 ENHRY, CDR2 SYGVKD. The CDR3 is made up of 14 amino acids. Trimming cost V 5 bases and J 0 bases, with 10 bases left between them. The CDR3 is CAISPGQLNTEAFF. CDR3 nucleotide sequence: TGTGCCATCAGTCCCGGACAACTGAACACTGAAGCTTTCTTT.

In its sample, this clone is medium-sized. This sequence joins TRBV7-9 and TRBJ2-7; D remains unclear. Per germline, CDR1 SEHNR and CDR2 FQNEAQ (reference sequence). CDR3 size: 13 residues. Deletions cut 2 bases from V and 9 bases from J, with 14 bases between. The CDR3 region has the DNA TGTGCCAGCAGCTTAACCACGGCGAGAGGGCAGTACTTC. The encoded protein is CASSLTTARGQYF. The full variable domain, completed using reference TRBV7-9 and TRBJ2-7, is DTGVSQNPRHKITKRGQNVTFRCDPISEHNRLYWYRQTLGQGPEFLTYFQNEAQLEKSRLLSDRFSAERPKGSFSTLEIQRTEQGDSAMYLCASSLTTARGQYFGPGTRLTVT.

This clone was detected a few times. The chain carries TRBV9 and TRBJ1-1; no clear D. Looked up from germline, CDR1 is SGDLS and CDR2 is YYNGEE. The V and J ends lost 1 base and 0 bases respectively, with 7 bases between them. The CDR3 runs to 14 residues. In DNA, the CDR3 is TGTGCCAGCAGCGTACAGCCTATGAACACTGAAGCTTTCTTT. It is translated as CASSVQPMNTEAFF.

The V and J genes are TRBV19 and TRBJ1-1; D is uncertain. There are 15 residues in the CDR3. Trimming cost V 3 bases and J 0 bases, with 11 bases left between them. Germline CDR1 reads LNHDA; CDR2 reads SQIVND (reference sequence). CDR3 protein: CASSIGRTMNTEAFF. In DNA, the CDR3 is TGTGCCAGTAGTATCGGTCGTACCATGAACACTGAAGCTTTCTTT. The complete variable domain, with remaining parts taken from reference TRBV19 and TRBJ1-1, reads DGGITQSPKYLFRKEGQNVTLSCEQNLNHDAMYWYRQDPGQGLRLIYYSQIVNDFQKGDIAEGYSVSREKKESFPLTVTSAQKNPTAFYLCASSIGRTMNTEAFFGQGTRLTVV.